This TCR beta chain was recovered during a study of cytomegalovirus exposure and HLA in healthy donors. The study, taken as a whole, reports: Indistinguishability led to the exclusion of some V segments, TRBV6-2 and TRBV6-3 included. A later analysis showed TCR association rates differing by HLA locus, peaking at DRB1 and lowest at HLA-C. A link between a missense DCLRE1C variant and TCR beta V- and J-gene trimming emerged from a later analysis.

The PCR had 60 Vbeta and 13 Jbeta primers. Method: immunoSEQ multiplex PCR; TCRdb's copy keeps in-frame clones and lacks some. The repertoire holds approximately 280,000 clones, with 86% as singletons. Note on this clone: No antigen is known for it.

This CDR3 contains 15 residues. V was cut by 6 bases and J by 0 bases, with 12 bases left in between. Per the germline V gene, CDR1 is SNHLY and CDR2 is FYNNEI. The gene calls are TRBV2 and TRBJ1-5; D is perhaps TRBD1 (5 bases). The TCR sequence derives from a man aged 40-55 years in good health and CMV-seropositive. The sample was PBMCs. The CDR3 loop is CASRGDGGSNQPQHF. The CDR3 region has the DNA TGTGCCAGCAGGGGGGACGGGGGTAGCAATCAGCCCCAGCATTTT.